This TCR beta chain stems from a study of Ad26.COV2.S vaccination and SARS-CoV-2 variants. As for the study in general: Donor participated within the Ad26.COV2.S arm of the COV1001 trial.

The treatment here: about 20 received Ad26.COV2.S at low or high dose, single or two shots; five or six received placebo; per-sample allocation not given. Collection of samples fell on day 63 after the first vaccine or placebo injection. Built on an Ad26 vector, the vaccine expressed Wuhan-strain SARS-CoV-2 spike. Broader study findings: There was a possibility that the TCR breadth and depth analyses underestimated total T cell responses.

Some clones are missing from TCRdb's copy, which holds only in-frame ones; the method was immunoSEQ multiplex PCR. The repertoire holds 380,000 or so clones, with around 90% as singletons. About this clone itself: Antigen specificity is unknown.

Sample: peripheral blood, taken in a trial of Ad26.COV2.S vaccine versus placebo. This clonotype was obtained from a person between 18 and 65 years old who received the Ad26.COV2.S COVID-19 vaccine or a placebo.

The CDR3 is CASSSGQGALAGYGYTF. In DNA form, the CDR3 reads TGTGCCAGCAGCTCCGGACAGGGGGCGCTTGCGGGGTATGGCTACACCTTC. This chain links TRBV28 with TRBJ1-2; 11 nucleotides line up with TRBD1. This CDR3 region has 17 residues. Unmatched junction bases numbered 14, after V lost 6 bases and J lost 5 bases. Germline assignment: CDR1 MDHEN and CDR2 SYDVKM.